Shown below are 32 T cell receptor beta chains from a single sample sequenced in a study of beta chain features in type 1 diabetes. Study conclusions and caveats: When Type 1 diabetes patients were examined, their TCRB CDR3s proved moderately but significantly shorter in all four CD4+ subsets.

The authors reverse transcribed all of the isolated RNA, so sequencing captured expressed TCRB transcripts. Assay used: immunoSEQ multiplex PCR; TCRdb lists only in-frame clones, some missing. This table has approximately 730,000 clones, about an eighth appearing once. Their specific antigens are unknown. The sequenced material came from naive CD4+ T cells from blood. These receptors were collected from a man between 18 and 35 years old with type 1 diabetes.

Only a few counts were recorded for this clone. CDR3 protein: CASSPTGGNYNEQFF. Written as DNA, the CDR3 is TGTGCCAGCAGCCCCACAGGGGGCAACTACAATGAGCAGTTCTTC. The V gene is TRBV28, the J gene TRBJ2-1; TRBD1 aligns across 9 bases. Germline V gene sequence: CDR1 MDHEN, CDR2 SYDVKM. This CDR3 contains 15 residues. The V and J ends lost 6 bases and 3 bases, in that order; junction bases with no gene match: 6. The complete variable domain, with remaining parts taken from reference TRBV28 and TRBJ2-1, reads DVKVTQSSRYLVKRTGEKVFLECVQDMDHENMFWYRQDPGLGLRLIYFSYDVKMKEKGDIPEGYSVSREKKERFSLILESASTNQTSMYLCASSPTGGNYNEQFFGPGTRLTVL.

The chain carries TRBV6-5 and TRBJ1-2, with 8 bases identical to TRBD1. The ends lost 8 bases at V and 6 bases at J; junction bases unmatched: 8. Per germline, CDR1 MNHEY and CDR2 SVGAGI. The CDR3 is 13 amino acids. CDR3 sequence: CASYGEQGDGYTF. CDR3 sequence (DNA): TGTGCCAGCTATGGGGAACAGGGGGATGGCTACACCTTC.

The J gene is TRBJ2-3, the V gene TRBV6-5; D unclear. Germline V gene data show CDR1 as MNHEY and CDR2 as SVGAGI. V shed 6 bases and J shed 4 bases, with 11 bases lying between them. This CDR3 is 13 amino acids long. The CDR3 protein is CASRIVKADTQYF. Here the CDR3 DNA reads TGTGCCAGCAGGATCGTAAAAGCAGATACGCAGTATTTT.

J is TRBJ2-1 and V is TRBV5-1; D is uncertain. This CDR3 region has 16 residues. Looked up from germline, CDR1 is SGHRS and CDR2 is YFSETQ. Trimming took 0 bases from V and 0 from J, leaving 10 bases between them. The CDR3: CASSLVRASSYNEQFF. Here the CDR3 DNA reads TGCGCCAGCAGCTTGGTTCGGGCCTCCTCCTACAATGAGCAGTTCTTC.

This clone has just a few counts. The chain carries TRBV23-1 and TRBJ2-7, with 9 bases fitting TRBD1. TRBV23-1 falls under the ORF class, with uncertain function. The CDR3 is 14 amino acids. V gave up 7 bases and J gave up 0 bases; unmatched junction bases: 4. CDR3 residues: CASTGDRDSYEQYF. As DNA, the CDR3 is TGCGCCAGCACTGGGGACAGGGACTCCTACGAGCAGTACTTC.

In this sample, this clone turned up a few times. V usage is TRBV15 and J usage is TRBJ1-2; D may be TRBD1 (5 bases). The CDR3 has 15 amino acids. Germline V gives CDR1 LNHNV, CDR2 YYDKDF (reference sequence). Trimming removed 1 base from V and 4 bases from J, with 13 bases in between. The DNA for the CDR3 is TGTGCCACCAGCAGAGGGCTAGGGGCGTCCTATGGCTACACCTTC. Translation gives CATSRGLGASYGYTF.

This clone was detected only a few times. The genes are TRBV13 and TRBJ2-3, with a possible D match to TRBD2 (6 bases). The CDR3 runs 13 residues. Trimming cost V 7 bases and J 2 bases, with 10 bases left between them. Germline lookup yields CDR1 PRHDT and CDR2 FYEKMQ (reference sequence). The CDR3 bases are TGTGCCAGCACCCCGGGAGACACAGATACGCAGTATTTT. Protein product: CASTPGDTDTQYF.

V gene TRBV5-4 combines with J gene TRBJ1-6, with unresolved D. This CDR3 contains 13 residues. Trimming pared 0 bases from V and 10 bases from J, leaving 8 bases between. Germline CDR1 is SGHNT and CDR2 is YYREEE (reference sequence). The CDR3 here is CASSLARESPLHF. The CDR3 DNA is TGTGCCAGCAGCTTGGCTAGGGAATCACCCCTCCACTTT.

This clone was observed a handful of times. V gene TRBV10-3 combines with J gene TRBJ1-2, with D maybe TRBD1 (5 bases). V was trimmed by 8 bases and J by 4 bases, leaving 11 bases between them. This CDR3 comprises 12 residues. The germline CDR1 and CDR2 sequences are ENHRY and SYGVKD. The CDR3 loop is CAIAGAPYGYTF. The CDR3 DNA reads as TGTGCCATCGCTGGGGCCCCCTATGGCTACACCTTC.

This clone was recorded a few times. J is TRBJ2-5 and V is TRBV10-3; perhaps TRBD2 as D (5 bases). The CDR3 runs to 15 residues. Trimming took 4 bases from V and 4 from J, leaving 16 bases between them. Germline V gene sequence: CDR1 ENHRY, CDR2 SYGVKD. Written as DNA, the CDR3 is TGTGCCATCAGTGGAGGGCTAGGTGGGCGAGAGACCCAGTACTTC. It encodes CAISGGLGGRETQYF.

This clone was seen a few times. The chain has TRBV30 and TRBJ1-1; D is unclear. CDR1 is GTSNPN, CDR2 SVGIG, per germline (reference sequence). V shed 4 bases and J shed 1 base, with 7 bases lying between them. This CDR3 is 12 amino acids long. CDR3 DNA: TGTGCCTGGACTCCGGGGAACACTGAAGCTTTCTTT. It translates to CAWTPGNTEAFF.

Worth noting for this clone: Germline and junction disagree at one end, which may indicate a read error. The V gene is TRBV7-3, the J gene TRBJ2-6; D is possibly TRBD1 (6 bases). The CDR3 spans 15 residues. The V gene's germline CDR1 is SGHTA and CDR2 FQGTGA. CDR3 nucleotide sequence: TGTGCCAGCAGCCCCGCTTGGGGGCCGGCCAGCGTCCTGACTTTC. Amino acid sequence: CASSPAWGPASVLTF.

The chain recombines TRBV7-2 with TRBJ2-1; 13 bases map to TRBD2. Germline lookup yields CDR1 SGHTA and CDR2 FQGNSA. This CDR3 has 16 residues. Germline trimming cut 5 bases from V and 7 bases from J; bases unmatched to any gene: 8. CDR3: CASSLGGTSGVNEQFF. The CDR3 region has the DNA TGTGCCAGCAGCCTGGGCGGGACTAGCGGGGTAAATGAGCAGTTCTTC.

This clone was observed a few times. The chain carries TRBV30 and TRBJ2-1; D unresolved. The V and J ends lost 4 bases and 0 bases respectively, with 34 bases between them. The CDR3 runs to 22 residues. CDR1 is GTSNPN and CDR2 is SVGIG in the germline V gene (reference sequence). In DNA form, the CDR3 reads TGTGCCTGGACTAGGGCCGGGTTCTTAGGGTACCAGAACACAAGCTCCTACAATGAGCAGTTCTTC. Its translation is CAWTRAGFLGYQNTSSYNEQFF.

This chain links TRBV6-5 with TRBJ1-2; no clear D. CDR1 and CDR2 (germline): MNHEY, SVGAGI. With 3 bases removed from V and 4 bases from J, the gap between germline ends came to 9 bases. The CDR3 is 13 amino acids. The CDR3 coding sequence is TGTGCCAGCAGTTATGATGTCTCCTATGGCTACACCTTC. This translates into CASSYDVSYGYTF.

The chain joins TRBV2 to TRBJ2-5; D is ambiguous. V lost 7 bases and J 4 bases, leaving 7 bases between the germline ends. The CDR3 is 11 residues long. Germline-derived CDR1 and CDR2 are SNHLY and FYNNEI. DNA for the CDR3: TGTGCCAGCACTTCTGGAGAGACCCAGTACTTC. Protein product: CASTSGETQYF.

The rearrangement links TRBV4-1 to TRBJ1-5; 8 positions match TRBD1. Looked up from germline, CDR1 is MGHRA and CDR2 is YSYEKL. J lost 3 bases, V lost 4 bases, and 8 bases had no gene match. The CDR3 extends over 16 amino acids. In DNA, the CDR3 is TGCGCCAGCAGCCGCACCGGGACAGGACCCAATCAGCCCCAGCATTTT. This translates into CASSRTGTGPNQPQHF.

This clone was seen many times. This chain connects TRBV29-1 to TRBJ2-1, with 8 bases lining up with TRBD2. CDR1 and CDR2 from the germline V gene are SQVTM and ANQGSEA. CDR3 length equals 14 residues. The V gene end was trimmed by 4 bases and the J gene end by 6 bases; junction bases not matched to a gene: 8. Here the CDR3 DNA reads TGCAGCGTTGCCCCCGGGGGGGGGATCAATGAGCAGTTCTTC. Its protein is CSVAPGGGINEQFF.

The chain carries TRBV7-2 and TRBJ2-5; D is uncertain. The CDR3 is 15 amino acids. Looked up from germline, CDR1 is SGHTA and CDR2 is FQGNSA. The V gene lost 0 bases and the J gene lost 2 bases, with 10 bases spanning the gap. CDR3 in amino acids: CASSLATRGQETQYF. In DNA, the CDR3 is TGTGCCAGCAGCTTAGCGACTCGCGGACAAGAGACCCAGTACTTC.

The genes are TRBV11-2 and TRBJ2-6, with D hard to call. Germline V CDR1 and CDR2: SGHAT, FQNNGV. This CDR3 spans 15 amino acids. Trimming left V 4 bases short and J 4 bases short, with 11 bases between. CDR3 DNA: TGTGCCAGCAGCTACGCTGGAACCGGGGCCAACGTCCTGACTTTC. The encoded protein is CASSYAGTGANVLTF.

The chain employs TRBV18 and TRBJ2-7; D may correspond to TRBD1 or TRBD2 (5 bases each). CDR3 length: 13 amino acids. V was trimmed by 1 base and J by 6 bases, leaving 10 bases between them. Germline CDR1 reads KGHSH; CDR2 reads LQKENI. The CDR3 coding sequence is TGTGCCAGCTCACCACGAGGGGACGGCGAGCAGTACTTC. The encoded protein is CASSPRGDGEQYF.

Here the CDR3 DNA reads TGTGCCAGCAGCCAGGGTCCTCCCTTTAATCAGCCCCAGCATTTT. Encoded protein: CASSQGPPFNQPQHF. The J gene is TRBJ1-5, the V gene TRBV6-5; perhaps TRBD1 as D (5 bases). The CDR3 spans 15 residues. Per the germline V gene, CDR1 is MNHEY and CDR2 is SVGAGI. The V and J ends lost 6 bases and 4 bases respectively, with 16 bases between them.

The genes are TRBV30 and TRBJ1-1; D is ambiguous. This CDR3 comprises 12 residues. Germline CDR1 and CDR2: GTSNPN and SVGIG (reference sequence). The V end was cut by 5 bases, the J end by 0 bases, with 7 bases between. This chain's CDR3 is CAWGLMNTEAFF. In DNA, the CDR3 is TGTGCCTGGGGACTGATGAACACTGAAGCTTTCTTT.

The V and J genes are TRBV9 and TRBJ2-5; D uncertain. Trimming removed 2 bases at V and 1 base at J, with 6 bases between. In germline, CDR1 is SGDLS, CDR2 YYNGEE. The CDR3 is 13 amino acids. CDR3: CASSVQSQETQYF. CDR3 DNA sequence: TGTGCCAGCAGCGTCCAGAGCCAAGAGACCCAGTACTTC.

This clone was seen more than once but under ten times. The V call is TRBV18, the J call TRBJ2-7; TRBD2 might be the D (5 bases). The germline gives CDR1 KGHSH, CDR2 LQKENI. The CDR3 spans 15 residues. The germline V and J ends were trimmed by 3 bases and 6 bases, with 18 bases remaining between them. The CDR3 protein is CASSPILRDSGEQYF. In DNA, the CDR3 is TGTGCCAGCTCACCCATCCTACGGGATTCGGGCGAGCAGTACTTC.

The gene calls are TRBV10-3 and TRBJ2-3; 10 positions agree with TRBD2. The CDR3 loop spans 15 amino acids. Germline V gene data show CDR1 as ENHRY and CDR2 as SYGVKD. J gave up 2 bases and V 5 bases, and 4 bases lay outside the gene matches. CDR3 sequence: CAISLAGDNTDTQYF. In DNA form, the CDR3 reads TGTGCCATCAGTCTAGCGGGGGACAACACAGATACGCAGTATTTT.

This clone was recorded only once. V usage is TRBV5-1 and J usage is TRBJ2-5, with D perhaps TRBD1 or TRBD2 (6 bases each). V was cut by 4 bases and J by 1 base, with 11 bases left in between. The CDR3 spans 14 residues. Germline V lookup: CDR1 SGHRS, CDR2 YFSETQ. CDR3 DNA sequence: TGCGCCAGCAGCCCCCCGGGGGCCCAAGAGACCCAGTACTTC. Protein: CASSPPGAQETQYF. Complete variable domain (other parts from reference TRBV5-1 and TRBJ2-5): KAGVTQTPRYLIKTRGQQVTLSCSPISGHRSVSWYQQTPGQGLQFLFEYFSETQRNKGNFPGRFSGRQFSNSRSEMNVSTLELGDSALYLCASSPPGAQETQYFGPGTRLLVL.

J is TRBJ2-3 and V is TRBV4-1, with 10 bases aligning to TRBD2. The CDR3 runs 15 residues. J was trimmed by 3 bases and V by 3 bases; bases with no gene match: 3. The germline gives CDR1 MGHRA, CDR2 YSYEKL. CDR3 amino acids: CASSQGLATTDTQYF. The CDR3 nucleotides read TGCGCCAGCAGCCAGGGACTAGCGACAACAGATACGCAGTATTTT.

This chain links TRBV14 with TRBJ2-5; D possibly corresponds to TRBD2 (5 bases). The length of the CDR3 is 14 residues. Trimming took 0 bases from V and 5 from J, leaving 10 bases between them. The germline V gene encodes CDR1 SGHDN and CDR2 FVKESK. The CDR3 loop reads CASSQDTWEETQYF. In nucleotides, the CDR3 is TGTGCCAGCAGCCAAGATACCTGGGAGGAGACCCAGTACTTC. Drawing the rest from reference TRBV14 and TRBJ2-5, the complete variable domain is EAGVTQFPSHSVIEKGQTVTLRCDPISGHDNLYWYRRVMGKEIKFLLHFVKESKQDESGMPNNRFLAERTGGTYSTLKVQPAELEDSGVYFCASSQDTWEETQYFGPGTRLLVL.

The DNA of the CDR3 is TGTGCCAGCAGTTCAGCACCGGGACAGGGAGGGTATGAGCAGTTCTTC. Its protein is CASSSAPGQGGYEQFF. V usage is TRBV28 and J usage is TRBJ2-1; the match to TRBD1 covers 9 bases. The CDR3 is 16 residues long. Per germline, CDR1 MDHEN and CDR2 SYDVKM. V lost 4 bases to trimming and J lost 8 bases; unmatched junction nucleotides: 12. The whole variable domain, remainder taken from reference TRBV28 and TRBJ2-1, is DVKVTQSSRYLVKRTGEKVFLECVQDMDHENMFWYRQDPGLGLRLIYFSYDVKMKEKGDIPEGYSVSREKKERFSLILESASTNQTSMYLCASSSAPGQGGYEQFFGPGTRLTVL.

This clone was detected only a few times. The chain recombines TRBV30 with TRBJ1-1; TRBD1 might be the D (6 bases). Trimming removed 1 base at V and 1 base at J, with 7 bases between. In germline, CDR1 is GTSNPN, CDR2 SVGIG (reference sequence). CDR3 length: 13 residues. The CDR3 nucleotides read TGTGCCTGGAGTGAGGGGGGGAACACTGAAGCTTTCTTT. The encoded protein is CAWSEGGNTEAFF.

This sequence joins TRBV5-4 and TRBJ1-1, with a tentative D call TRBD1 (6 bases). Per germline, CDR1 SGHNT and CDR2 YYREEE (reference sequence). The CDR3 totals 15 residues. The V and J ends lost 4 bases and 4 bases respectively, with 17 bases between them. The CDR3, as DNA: TGTGCCAGCAGCCCTCAGGGGAGGTCGGGCACTGAAGCTTTCTTT. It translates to CASSPQGRSGTEAFF.